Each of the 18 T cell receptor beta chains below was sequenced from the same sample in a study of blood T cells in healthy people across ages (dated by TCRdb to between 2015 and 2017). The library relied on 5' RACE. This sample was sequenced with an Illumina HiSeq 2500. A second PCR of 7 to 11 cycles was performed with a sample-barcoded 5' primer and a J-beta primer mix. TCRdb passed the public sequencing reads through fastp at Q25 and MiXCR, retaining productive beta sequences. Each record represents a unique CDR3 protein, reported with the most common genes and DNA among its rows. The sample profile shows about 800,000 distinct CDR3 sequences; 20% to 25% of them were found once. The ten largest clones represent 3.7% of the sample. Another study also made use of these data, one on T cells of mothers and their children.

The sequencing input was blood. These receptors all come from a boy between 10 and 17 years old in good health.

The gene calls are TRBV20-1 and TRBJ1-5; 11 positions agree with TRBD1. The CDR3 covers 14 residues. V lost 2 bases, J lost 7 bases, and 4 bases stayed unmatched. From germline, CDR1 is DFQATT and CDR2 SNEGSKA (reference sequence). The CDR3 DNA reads TGCAGTGCTAGACAAGGGACAGGGGGACAGCCCCAGCATTTT. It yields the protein CSARQGTGGQPQHF.

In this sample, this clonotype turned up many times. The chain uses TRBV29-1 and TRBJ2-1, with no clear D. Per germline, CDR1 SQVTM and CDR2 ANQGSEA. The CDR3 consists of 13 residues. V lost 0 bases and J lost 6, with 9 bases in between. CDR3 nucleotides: TGCAGCGTTGAAGAAGTTGGACGCAATGAGCAGTTCTTC. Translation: CSVEEVGRNEQFF.

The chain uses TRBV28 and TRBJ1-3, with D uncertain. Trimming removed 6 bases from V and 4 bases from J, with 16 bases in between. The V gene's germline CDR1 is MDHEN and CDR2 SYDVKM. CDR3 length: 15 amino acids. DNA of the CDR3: TGTGCCAGCAGCCAAACACTCCACTCAGGAAACACCATATATTTT. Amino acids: CASSQTLHSGNTIYF. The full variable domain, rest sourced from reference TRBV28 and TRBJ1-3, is DVKVTQSSRYLVKRTGEKVFLECVQDMDHENMFWYRQDPGLGLRLIYFSYDVKMKEKGDIPEGYSVSREKKERFSLILESASTNQTSMYLCASSQTLHSGNTIYFGEGSWLTVV.

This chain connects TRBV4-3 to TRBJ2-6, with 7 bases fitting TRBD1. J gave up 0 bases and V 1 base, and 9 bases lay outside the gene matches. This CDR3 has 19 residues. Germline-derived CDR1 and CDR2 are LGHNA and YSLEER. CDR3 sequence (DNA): TGCGCCAGCAGCCAAGTGGGGGACAGACTAAGCTCTGGGGCCAACGTCCTGACTTTC. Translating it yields CASSQVGDRLSSGANVLTF.

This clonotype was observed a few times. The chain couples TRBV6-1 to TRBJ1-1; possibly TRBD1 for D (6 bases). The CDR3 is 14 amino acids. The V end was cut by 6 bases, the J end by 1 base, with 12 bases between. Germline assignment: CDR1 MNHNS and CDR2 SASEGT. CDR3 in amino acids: CASREGDPNTEAFF. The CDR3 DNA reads TGTGCCAGCAGGGAGGGGGACCCGAACACTGAAGCTTTCTTT.

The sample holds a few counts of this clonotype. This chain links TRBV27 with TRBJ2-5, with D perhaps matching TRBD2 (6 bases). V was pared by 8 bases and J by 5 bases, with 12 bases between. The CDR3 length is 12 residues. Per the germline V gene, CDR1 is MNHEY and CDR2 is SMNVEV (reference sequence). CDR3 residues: CASGLLRETQYF. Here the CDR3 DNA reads TGTGCCAGCGGACTACTCCGGGAGACCCAGTACTTC.

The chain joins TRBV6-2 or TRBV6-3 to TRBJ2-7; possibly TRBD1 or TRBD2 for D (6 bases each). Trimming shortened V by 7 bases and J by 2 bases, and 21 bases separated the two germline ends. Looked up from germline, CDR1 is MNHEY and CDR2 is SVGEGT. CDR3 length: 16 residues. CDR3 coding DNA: TGTGCCAGCAAGCCCCCGGGGGCGCTGAGAACCTACGAGCAGTACTTC. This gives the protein CASKPPGALRTYEQYF.

The CDR3 sequence is CASSFGTSRSGANVLTF. The DNA of the CDR3 is TGCGCCAGCAGCTTCGGGACATCTCGCTCTGGGGCCAACGTCCTGACTTTC. This sequence joins TRBV5-1 and TRBJ2-6; possibly TRBD1 for D (6 bases). Trimming stripped 2 bases from V and 0 bases from J, with 12 bases between. Germline V gene sequence: CDR1 SGHRS, CDR2 YFSETQ. This CDR3 region has 17 residues.

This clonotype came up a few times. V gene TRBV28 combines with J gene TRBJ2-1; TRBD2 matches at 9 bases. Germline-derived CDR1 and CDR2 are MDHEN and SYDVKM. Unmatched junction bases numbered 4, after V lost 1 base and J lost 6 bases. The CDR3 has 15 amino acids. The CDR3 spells CASSLFGTSRNEQFF. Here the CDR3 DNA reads TGTGCCAGCAGTTTATTTGGGACTAGCCGCAATGAGCAGTTCTTC.

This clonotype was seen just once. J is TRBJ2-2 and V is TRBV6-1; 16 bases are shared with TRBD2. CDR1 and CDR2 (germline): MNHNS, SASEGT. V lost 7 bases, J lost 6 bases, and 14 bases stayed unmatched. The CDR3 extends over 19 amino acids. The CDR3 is CASTDAPGLAGGRPGELFF. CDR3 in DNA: TGTGCCAGCACCGATGCTCCGGGACTAGCGGGGGGGAGACCCGGGGAGCTGTTTTTT.

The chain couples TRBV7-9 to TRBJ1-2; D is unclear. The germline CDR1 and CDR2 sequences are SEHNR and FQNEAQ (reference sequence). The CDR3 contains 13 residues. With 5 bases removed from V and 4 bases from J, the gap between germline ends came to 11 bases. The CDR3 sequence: CASSTTVSYGYTF. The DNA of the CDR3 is TGTGCCAGCAGCACGACGGTAAGCTATGGCTACACCTTC.

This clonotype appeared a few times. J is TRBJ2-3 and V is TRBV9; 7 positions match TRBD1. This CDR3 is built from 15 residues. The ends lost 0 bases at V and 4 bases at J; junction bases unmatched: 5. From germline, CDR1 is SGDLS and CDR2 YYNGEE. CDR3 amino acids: CASSVVGQGADTQYF. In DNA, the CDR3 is TGTGCCAGCAGCGTAGTAGGGCAGGGGGCAGATACGCAGTATTTT. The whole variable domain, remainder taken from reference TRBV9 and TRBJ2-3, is DSGVTQTPKHLITATGQRVTLRCSPRSGDLSVYWYQQSLDQGLQFLIQYYNGEERAKGNILERFSAQQFPDLHSELNLSSLELGDSALYFCASSVVGQGADTQYFGPGTRLTVL.

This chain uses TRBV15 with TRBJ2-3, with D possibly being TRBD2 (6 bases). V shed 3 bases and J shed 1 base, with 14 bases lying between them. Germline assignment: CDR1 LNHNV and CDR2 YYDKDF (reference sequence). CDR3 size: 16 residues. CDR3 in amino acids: CATSRGPGDGTDTQYF. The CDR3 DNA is TGTGCCACCAGCAGGGGTCCGGGGGACGGCACAGATACGCAGTATTTT.

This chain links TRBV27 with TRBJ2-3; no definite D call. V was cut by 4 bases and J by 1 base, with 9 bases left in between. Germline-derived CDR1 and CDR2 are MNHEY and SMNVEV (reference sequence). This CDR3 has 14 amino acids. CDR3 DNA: TGTGCCAGCAGTTCCCCAGCCCGCACAGATACGCAGTATTTT. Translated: CASSSPARTDTQYF.

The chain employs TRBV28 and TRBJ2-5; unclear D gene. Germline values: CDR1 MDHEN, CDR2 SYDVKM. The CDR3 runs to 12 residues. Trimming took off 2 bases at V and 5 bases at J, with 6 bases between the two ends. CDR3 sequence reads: CASSLERETQYF. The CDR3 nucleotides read TGTGCCAGCAGTTTAGAGAGGGAGACCCAGTACTTC.

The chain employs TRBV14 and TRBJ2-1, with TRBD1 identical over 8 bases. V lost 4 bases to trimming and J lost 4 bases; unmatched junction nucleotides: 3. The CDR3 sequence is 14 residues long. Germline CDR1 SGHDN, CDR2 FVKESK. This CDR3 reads CASSPGDRYNEQFF. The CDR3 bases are TGTGCCAGCAGCCCGGGGGACAGGTACAATGAGCAGTTCTTC.

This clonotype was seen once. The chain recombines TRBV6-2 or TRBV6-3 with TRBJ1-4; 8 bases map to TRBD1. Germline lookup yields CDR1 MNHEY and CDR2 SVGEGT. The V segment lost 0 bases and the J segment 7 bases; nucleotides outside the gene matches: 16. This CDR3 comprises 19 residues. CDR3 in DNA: TGTGCCAGCAGTTACTCGATGACAGGGGAGGCCGTTTTTGGTGAAAAACTGTTTTTT. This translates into CASSYSMTGEAVFGEKLFF.

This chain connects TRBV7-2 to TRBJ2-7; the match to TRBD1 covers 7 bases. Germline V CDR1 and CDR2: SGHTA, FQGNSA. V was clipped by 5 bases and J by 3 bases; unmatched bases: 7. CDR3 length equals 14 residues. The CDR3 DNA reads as TGTGCCAGCAGCACCCAACAGGGGAACTACGAGCAGTACTTC. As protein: CASSTQQGNYEQYF.